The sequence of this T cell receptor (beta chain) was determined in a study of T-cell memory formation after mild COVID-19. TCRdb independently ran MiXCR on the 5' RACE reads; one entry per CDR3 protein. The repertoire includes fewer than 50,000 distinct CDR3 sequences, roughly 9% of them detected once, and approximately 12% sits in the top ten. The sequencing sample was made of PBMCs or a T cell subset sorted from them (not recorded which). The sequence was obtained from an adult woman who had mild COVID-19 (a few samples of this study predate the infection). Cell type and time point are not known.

The CDR3 sequence is CASTPGTGVYNEQFF. The CDR3 DNA reads TGTGCCAGCACCCCGGGGACAGGGGTCTACAATGAGCAGTTCTTC. The chain couples TRBV9 to TRBJ2-1, with TRBD1 identical over 10 bases. After removal of 6 bases from V and 3 bases from J, the junction contained 6 bases not matched to a gene. The CDR3 has 15 amino acids. CDR1 and CDR2 from the germline V gene are SGDLS and YYNGEE.